The 4 T cell receptor beta chains listed next were all sequenced from one sample in a study of OX40 agonist ivuxolimab in advanced cancers. Assay: immunoSEQ multiplex PCR; the TCRdb copy retains only in-frame clones and omits some. In the table there are 120,000 or so clones, 90% to 95% of which are singletons. Sequences were derived from CD4+ or CD8+ T cells sorted from blood, sampled in a trial of the OX40 agonist ivuxolimab. The receptors stem from an adult with an advanced solid tumor such as melanoma, head and neck, liver or kidney cancer.

This sequence joins TRBV2 and TRBJ2-5, with TRBD1 identical over 8 bases. J was trimmed by 5 bases and V by 7 bases; bases with no gene match: 15. The CDR3 loop spans 16 amino acids. Germline lookup yields CDR1 SNHLY and CDR2 FYNNEI. The CDR3 bases are TGTGCCAGCAAACGTCAGGGGGCGCTTAGTATGGAGACCCAGTACTTC. Translating gives CASKRQGALSMETQYF.

The chain employs TRBV19 and TRBJ2-7; no definite D call. V lost 7 bases, J lost 4 bases, and 20 bases lay in between. The CDR3 length is 15 residues. Germline lookup yields CDR1 LNHDA and CDR2 SQIVND (reference sequence). CDR3 loop: CASTRTASNQYEQYF. In DNA, the CDR3 is TGTGCCAGTACCAGGACCGCTAGTAACCAGTACGAGCAGTACTTC.

CDR3 protein: CASSYTLPSYEQYF. DNA of the CDR3: TGTGCCAGCAGTTATACTCTGCCGTCCTACGAGCAGTACTTC. V is TRBV6-6 and J is TRBJ2-7, with D uncertain. Trimming stripped 3 bases from V and 1 base from J, with 10 bases between. The CDR3 loop spans 14 amino acids. Per germline, CDR1 MNHNY and CDR2 SVGAGI (reference sequence).

The chain uses TRBV18 and TRBJ2-3; 9 nucleotides agree with TRBD2. Germline assignment: CDR1 KGHSH and CDR2 LQKENI. This CDR3 is 17 amino acids long. Trimming removed 2 bases from V and 1 base from J; junction bases left unmatched: 7. The CDR3 loop reads CASSPVGTSLGTDTQYF. The CDR3 bases are TGTGCCAGCTCACCAGTAGGGACTAGCCTTGGCACAGATACGCAGTATTTT.